Listed below are T cell receptor beta chains from one sample, sequenced in a study of shared clonotypes between healthy human individuals. The assay was immunoSEQ multiplex PCR, and TCRdb's table has in-frame clones only and misses some. The sample lists fewer than 1.8 million clones; approximately 98.5% were seen once. The sequenced material came from naive CD4+ T cells sorted from blood. The source is a man in his thirties or forties in good health. Both conserved end residues are part of each CDR3. The D gene is left open where the match is weak. Not all rows give a size; the values are once, few, many and, for expanded clones, a class.

CASRAPEGRGSGELFF	TGTGCCAGTAGGGCCCCAGAGGGGCGCGGGAGCGGGGAGCTGTTTTTT	NA	TRBV19	TRBJ2-2	TRBD2
CASSSPSGPSYNEQFF	TGTGCCAGCAGCTCCCCCAGCGGACCGTCCTACAATGAGCAGTTCTTC	once	TRBV11-2	TRBJ2-1	NA
CASSPLSSGASYEQYF	TGTGCCAGCTCACCACTTTCCAGCGGGGCCTCCTACGAGCAGTACTTC	NA	TRBV18	TRBJ2-7	TRBD2
CASSPWGVADHEQYF	TGTGCCAGCAGCCCCTGGGGGGTAGCGGACCACGAGCAGTACTTC	NA	TRBV4-2	TRBJ2-7	NA
CASSPLPGREKLFF	TGTGCCAGTAGTCCCCTACCGGGGCGGGAAAAACTGTTTTTT	NA	TRBV19	TRBJ1-4	NA
CASSARHNRGRLSYEQYF	TGTGCCAGCTCAGCAAGACACAACAGGGGACGTCTCTCCTACGAGCAGTACTTC	NA	TRBV18	TRBJ2-7	TRBD1
CATSRVTGATTYEQYF	TGTGCCACCAGCAGAGTAACAGGGGCAACGACCTACGAGCAGTACTTC	NA	TRBV15	TRBJ2-7	TRBD1
CATSRDPAGGVLETQYF	TGTGCCACCAGCAGAGATCCAGCGGGAGGGGTTTTAGAGACCCAGTACTTC	NA	TRBV15	TRBJ2-5	TRBD2
CASSRQGINGEQFF	TGTGCCAGCAGCCGACAGGGTATAAATGGTGAGCAGTTCTTC	NA	TRBV7-8	TRBJ2-1	TRBD1
CASSLGTSGITGGTQYF	TGCGCCAGCAGCCTTGGGACTAGCGGGATCACGGGGGGGACCCAGTACTTC	NA	TRBV4-1	TRBJ2-5	TRBD2
CAISEGVGGYTF	TGTGCCATCAGTGAGGGGGTGGGAGGCTACACCTTC	NA	TRBV10-3	TRBJ1-2	NA
CASSWDSYRTGELFF	TGTGCCAGCAGTTGGGACAGCTATCGCACCGGGGAGCTGTTTTTT	NA	TRBV2	TRBJ2-2	TRBD1
CASSQDWTGGMETQYF	TGTGCCAGCAGCCAAGATTGGACAGGGGGCATGGAGACCCAGTACTTC	NA	TRBV14	TRBJ2-5	TRBD1
CASSLVRGQGYTF	TGTGCCAGCAGCTTGGTTAGGGGGCAAGGCTACACCTTC	NA	TRBV5-6	TRBJ1-2	TRBD1
CATSSSGSRYNEQFF	TGTGCCACCAGCAGTAGCGGGAGCCGCTACAATGAGCAGTTCTTC	NA	TRBV15	TRBJ2-1	TRBD2
CASRTTGSEQYF	TGTGCCAGCAGGACGACAGGGAGCGAGCAGTACTTC	NA	TRBV2	TRBJ2-7	TRBD1
CAISGTYTGELFF	TGTGCCATCAGTGGGACCTACACCGGGGAGCTGTTTTTT	NA	TRBV10-3	TRBJ2-2	NA
CASSIVAAHSYEQYF	TGTGCCAGTAGTATTGTGGCAGCTCATTCCTACGAGCAGTACTTC	NA	TRBV19	TRBJ2-7	NA
CASSVLAGVRTGELFF	TGTGCCAGCAGCGTACTAGCGGGAGTTCGCACCGGGGAGCTGTTTTTT	NA	TRBV9	TRBJ2-2	TRBD2
CASSFGTGGAEQYF	TGCGCCAGCAGCTTTGGGACAGGGGGCGCCGAGCAGTACTTC	NA	TRBV5-1	TRBJ2-7	TRBD1
CASRRTGFDEQYF	TGTGCCAGTAGGAGGACAGGGTTTGACGAGCAGTACTTC	NA	TRBV19	TRBJ2-7	TRBD1
CASSEASRKKGEQFF	TGTGCCAGCAGTGAAGCGTCCAGAAAGAAAGGTGAGCAGTTCTTC	NA	TRBV6-1	TRBJ2-1	NA
CASSVIGTQEAEAFF	TGCGCCAGCAGCGTGATAGGGACTCAGGAGGCTGAAGCTTTCTTT	NA	TRBV5-1	TRBJ1-1	NA
CASSLRRDRITYEQYF	TGCGCCAGCAGCTTGCGCCGGGACAGAATAACCTACGAGCAGTACTTC	NA	TRBV5-1	TRBJ2-7	TRBD1
CASSENRDSYEQYF	TGTGCCAGCAGTGAAAACAGGGACTCCTACGAGCAGTACTTC	NA	TRBV2	TRBJ2-7	NA
CASSVQGGSQPQHF	TGCGCCAGCAGCGTACAGGGCGGGAGTCAGCCCCAGCATTTT	NA	TRBV5-1	TRBJ1-5	NA
CASSTSNGRGTRTDTQYF	TGTGCCAGCAGCACTAGTAATGGTAGGGGGACTCGCACAGATACGCAGTATTTT	NA	TRBV7-9	TRBJ2-3	NA
CASTPTDQWFSYEQYF	TGTGCCAGCACCCCCACCGATCAGTGGTTTTCCTACGAGCAGTACTTC	NA	TRBV28	TRBJ2-7	NA
CASSLMALATGGGQNIQYF	TGTGCCAGCAGCTTAATGGCCCTAGCGACAGGGGGTGGGCAAAACATTCAGTACTTC	NA	TRBV7-3	TRBJ2-4	TRBD1
CASRGERETQYF	TGTGCCAGCCGCGGGGAACGAGAGACCCAGTACTTC	NA	TRBV7-9	TRBJ2-5	NA
CASSQDARPRGGELFF	TGCGCCAGCAGCCAAGATGCACGGCCCCGCGGCGGGGAGCTGTTTTTT	NA	TRBV4-3	TRBJ2-2	NA
CASSRRDPYEQYF	TGCGCCAGCAGCCGGCGGGATCCCTACGAGCAGTACTTC	NA	TRBV5-1	TRBJ2-7	NA
CASSWTDSPYNEQFF	TGCGCCAGCAGCTGGACGGACAGCCCCTACAATGAGCAGTTCTTC	NA	TRBV5-1	TRBJ2-1	NA
CASSLEGRGETQYF	TGCGCCAGCAGCTTGGAGGGTCGCGGGGAGACCCAGTACTTC	NA	TRBV5-1	TRBJ2-5	NA
CSVSLASAPYEQYF	TGCAGCGTCTCACTTGCTAGCGCACCCTACGAGCAGTACTTC	NA	TRBV29-1	TRBJ2-7	NA